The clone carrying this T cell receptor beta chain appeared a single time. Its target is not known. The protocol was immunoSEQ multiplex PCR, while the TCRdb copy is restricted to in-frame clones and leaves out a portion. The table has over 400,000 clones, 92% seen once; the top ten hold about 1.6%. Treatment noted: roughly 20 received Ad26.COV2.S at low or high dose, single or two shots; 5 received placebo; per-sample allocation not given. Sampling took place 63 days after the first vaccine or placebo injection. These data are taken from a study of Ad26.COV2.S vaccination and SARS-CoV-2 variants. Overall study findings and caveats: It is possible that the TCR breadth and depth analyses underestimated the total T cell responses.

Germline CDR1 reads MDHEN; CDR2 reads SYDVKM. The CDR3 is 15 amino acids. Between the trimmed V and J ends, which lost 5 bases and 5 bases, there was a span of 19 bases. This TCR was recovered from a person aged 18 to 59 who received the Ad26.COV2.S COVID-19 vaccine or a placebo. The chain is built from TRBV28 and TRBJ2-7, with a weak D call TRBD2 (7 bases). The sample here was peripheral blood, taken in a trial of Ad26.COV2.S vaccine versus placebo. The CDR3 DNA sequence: TGTGCCAGCAGTGGGAGGGACATTGCCCCCCACGAGCAGTACTTC. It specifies CASSGRDIAPHEQYF.